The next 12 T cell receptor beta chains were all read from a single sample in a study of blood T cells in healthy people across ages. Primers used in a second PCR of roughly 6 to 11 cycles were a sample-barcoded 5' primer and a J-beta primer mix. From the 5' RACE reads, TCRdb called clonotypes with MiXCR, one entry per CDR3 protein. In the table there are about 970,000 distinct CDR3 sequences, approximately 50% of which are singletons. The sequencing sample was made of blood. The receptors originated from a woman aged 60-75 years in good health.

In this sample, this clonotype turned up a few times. CDR3 in DNA: TGTGCCAGCAGCTTGCGGCCGCAGAGTTATAATTCACCCCTCCACTTT. This sequence encodes CASSLRPQSYNSPLHF. This chain links TRBV7-2 with TRBJ1-6; D remains unclear. The CDR3 consists of 16 residues. Looked up from germline, CDR1 is SGHTA and CDR2 is FQGNSA. V was cut by 3 bases and J by 4 bases, with 13 bases left in between.

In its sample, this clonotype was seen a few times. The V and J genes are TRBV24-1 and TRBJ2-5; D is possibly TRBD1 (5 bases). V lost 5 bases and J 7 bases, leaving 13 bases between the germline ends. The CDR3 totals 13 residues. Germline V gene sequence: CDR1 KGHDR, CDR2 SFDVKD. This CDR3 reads CATSGQGIGTQYF. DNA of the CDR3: TGTGCCACCAGTGGCCAGGGAATAGGGACCCAGTACTTC.

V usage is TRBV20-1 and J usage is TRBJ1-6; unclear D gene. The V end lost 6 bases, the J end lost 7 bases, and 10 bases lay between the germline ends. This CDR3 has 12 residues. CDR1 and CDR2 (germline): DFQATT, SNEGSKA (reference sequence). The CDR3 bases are TGCAGTGCAAGGGATTTCAATTCACCCCTCCACTTT. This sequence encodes CSARDFNSPLHF.

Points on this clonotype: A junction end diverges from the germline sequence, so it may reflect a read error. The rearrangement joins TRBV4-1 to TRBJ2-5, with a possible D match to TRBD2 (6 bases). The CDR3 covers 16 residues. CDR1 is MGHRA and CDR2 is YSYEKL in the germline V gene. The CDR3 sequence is CASSLAPGDPLEERYF. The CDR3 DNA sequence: TGTGCCAGCAGCTTAGCCCCGGGAGACCCGTTGGAAGAGCGGTACTTC.

The DNA for the CDR3 is TGTGCCATCAGTTCATTCGAGGGAGGGGGTCAAGGTTACGAGCAGTACTTC. This sequence encodes CAISSFEGGGQGYEQYF. This chain connects TRBV10-3 to TRBJ2-7; the D gene is possibly TRBD2 (7 bases). Trimming removed 5 bases from V and 4 bases from J, with 24 bases in between. The CDR3 covers 17 residues. Germline V gene data show CDR1 as ENHRY and CDR2 as SYGVKD.

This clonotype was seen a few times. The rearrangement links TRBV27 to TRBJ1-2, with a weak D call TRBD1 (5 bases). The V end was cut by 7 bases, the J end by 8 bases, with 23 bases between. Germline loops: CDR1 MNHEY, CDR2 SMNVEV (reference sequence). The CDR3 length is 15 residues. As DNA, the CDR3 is TGTGCCAGCACCCTCTGGGGGGACGGCACAGGAGGCTACACCTTC. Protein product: CASTLWGDGTGGYTF.

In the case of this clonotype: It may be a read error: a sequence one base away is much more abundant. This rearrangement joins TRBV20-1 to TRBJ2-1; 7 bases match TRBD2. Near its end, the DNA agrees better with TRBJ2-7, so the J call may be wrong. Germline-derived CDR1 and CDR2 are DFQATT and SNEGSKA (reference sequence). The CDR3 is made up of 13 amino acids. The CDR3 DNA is TGCAGTGTAAGCGGGATAAGTTACAATGAGCAGTACTTC. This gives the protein CSVSGISYNEQYF.

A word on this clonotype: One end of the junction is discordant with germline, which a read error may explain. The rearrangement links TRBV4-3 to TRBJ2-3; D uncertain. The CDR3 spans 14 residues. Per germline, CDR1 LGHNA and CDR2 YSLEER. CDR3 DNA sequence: TGCGCCCGCAGCCAAGATGGTCCGAAAGATACGCAGTATTTT. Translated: CARSQDGPKDTQYF.

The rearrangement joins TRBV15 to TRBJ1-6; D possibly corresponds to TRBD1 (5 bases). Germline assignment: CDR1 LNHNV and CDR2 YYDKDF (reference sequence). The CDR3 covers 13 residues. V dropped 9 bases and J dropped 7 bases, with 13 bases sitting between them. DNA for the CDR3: TGTGCCACAGGGGACGCCGTAAATTCACCCCTCCACTTT. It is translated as CATGDAVNSPLHF.

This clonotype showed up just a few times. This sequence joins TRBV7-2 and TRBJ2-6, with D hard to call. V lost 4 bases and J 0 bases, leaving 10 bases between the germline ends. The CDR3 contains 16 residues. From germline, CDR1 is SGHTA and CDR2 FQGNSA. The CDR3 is CASSSQSNSGANVLTF. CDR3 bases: TGTGCCAGCAGCTCACAATCAAACTCTGGGGCCAACGTCCTGACTTTC.

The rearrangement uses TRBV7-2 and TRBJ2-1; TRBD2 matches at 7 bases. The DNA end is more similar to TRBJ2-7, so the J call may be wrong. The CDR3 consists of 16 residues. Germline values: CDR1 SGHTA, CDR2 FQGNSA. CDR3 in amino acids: CASTSPSGSSYNEQYF. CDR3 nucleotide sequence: TGTGCCAGCACCAGTCCTAGCGGAAGCTCCTACAATGAGCAGTACTTC.

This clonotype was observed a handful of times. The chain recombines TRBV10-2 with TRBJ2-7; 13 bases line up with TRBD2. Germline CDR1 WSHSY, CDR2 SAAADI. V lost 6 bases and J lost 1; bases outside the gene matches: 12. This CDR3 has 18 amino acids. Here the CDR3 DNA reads TGCGCCAGCAGAAACCGGGGTAGGGGACTAGCGGGATCCTACGAGCAGTACTTC. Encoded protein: CASRNRGRGLAGSYEQYF.